Listed below are T cell receptor beta chains from one sample, sequenced in a study of T-cell reconstitution after alpha-beta-depleted transplantation in children. A single record per CDR3 protein comes from TCRdb applying MiXCR to the PCR reads. The data contain just under 150,000 distinct CDR3 sequences, 8% to 10% of them singletons. Sequenced material: PBMCs, mostly from graft donor cells, taken 180 days after TCRalphabeta/CD19-depleted stem cell transplant. Receptors were obtained from a female patient aged 2-9 years who had a stem cell transplant for congenital amegakaryocytic thrombocytopenia, so the T cells may come from the graft donor. CDR3s include the opening cysteine and the closing phenylalanine or tryptophan. A D gene is named only where the DNA matches it firmly. Only part of the rows carry a size: once, few, many, or a class if the clone is expanded.

j_call,clone_size,v_call,d_call,cdr3_aa,cdr3_nt
TRBJ2-3,many,TRBV9,TRBD2,CASSVAGVSGFADTQYF,TGTGCCAGCAGCGTCGCGGGAGTTTCAGGGTTCGCAGATACGCAGTATTTT
TRBJ1-3,many,TRBV6-5,-,CASSYRAVENTIYF,TGTGCCAGCAGTTACAGGGCGGTGGAAAACACCATATATTTT
TRBJ2-7,-,TRBV20-1,TRBD1,CSAPAPGTASTYEQYF,TGCAGTGCTCCTGCCCCTGGGACAGCGTCAACCTACGAGCAGTACTTC
TRBJ2-5,few,TRBV5-5,TRBD1,CASSLRQGSKETQYF,TGTGCCAGCAGCCTACGACAGGGAAGTAAAGAGACCCAGTACTTC
TRBJ2-7,many,TRBV6-5,-,CASSNRGRGGEQYF,TGTGCCAGCAGCAACAGGGGTAGGGGAGGCGAGCAGTACTTC
TRBJ1-2,many,TRBV7-6,TRBD1,CASSLGQGALGYTF,TGTGCCAGCAGCTTAGGACAGGGGGCGCTTGGCTACACCTTC
TRBJ2-1,many,TRBV28,-,CASSTNNLGGGNEQFF,TGTGCCAGCAGTACCAACAACTTAGGGGGAGGGAATGAGCAGTTCTTC
TRBJ2-5,many,TRBV5-1,-,CASSMQEQETQYF,TGCGCCAGCAGCATGCAGGAACAAGAGACCCAGTACTTC
TRBJ2-3,many,TRBV20-1,-,CSAPRMFATDTQYF,TGCAGTGCCCCCCGGATGTTTGCCACAGATACGCAGTATTTT
TRBJ2-1,many,TRBV20-1,TRBD2,CSAGVAGVGEQFF,TGCAGTGCTGGGGTAGCGGGAGTCGGTGAGCAGTTCTTC
TRBJ2-5,-,TRBV20-1,TRBD1,CSARGTGAWETQYF,TGCAGTGCTAGAGGGACAGGGGCATGGGAGACCCAGTACTTC
TRBJ2-2,many,TRBV3-1,-,CASSQGAVNTGELFF,TGTGCCAGCAGCCAAGGGGCAGTGAACACCGGGGAGCTGTTTTTT
TRBJ2-4,-,TRBV11-2,-,CASSLRGKVLAKNIQYF,TGTGCCAGCAGCCTTAGAGGGAAGGTACTAGCCAAAAACATTCAGTACTTC
TRBJ1-1,many,TRBV7-9,-,CASSFAHGGGLDTEAFF,TGTGCCAGCAGCTTCGCCCACGGGGGAGGGCTCGACACTGAAGCTTTCTTT
TRBJ2-2,many,TRBV29-1,-,CSVAKGTGELFF,TGCAGCGTTGCGAAGGGCACCGGGGAGCTGTTTTTT
TRBJ1-1,many,TRBV20-1,-,CSAPGDLATEAFF,TGCAGTGCCCCAGGGGACTTGGCCACTGAAGCTTTCTTT
TRBJ2-1,many,TRBV11-2,-,CASSQDYPGQFF,TGTGCCAGCAGCCAGGACTATCCCGGGCAGTTCTTC
TRBJ1-5,many,TRBV28,TRBD1,CASRVGQGAGNQPQHF,TGTGCCAGCAGGGTGGGACAGGGTGCGGGCAATCAGCCCCAGCATTTT
TRBJ2-5,many,TRBV11-2,-,CASSSLTREETQYF,TGTGCCAGCAGCTCCCTAACTAGAGAAGAGACCCAGTACTTC